Listed below are T cell receptor beta chains from one sample, sequenced in a study of blood T cell repertoires in COVID-19. Only in-frame clones appear in the TCRdb table, and some are missing; sequencing was by immunoSEQ multiplex PCR. The sample has 300,000 to 350,000 clones, nearly 90% seen once. The sequencing sample was made of PBMCs or T cells enriched from blood (not recorded which). The source of these receptors is a woman aged 18-30 years with acute COVID-19. CDR3s include the opening cysteine and the closing phenylalanine or tryptophan. The order of the fields is D gene, J gene, V gene, CDR3 protein. The D gene is left open where the match is weak.

D gene: TRBD1; J gene: TRBJ1-3; V gene: TRBV29-1; CDR3 protein: CSVTGGSGNTIYF
D gene: NA; J gene: TRBJ1-1; V gene: TRBV7-9; CDR3 protein: CASSLVSGTPNTEAFF
D gene: NA; J gene: TRBJ2-1; V gene: TRBV27; CDR3 protein: CASREGAGEQFF
D gene: TRBD1; J gene: TRBJ1-5; V gene: TRBV27; CDR3 protein: CASSLDRGGSNQPQHF
D gene: TRBD1; J gene: TRBJ1-2; V gene: TRBV10-1; CDR3 protein: CASSEATGLRGYTF
D gene: TRBD2; J gene: TRBJ2-1; V gene: TRBV28; CDR3 protein: CASSSIGASGGYYNEQFF
D gene: NA; J gene: TRBJ2-7; V gene: TRBV14; CDR3 protein: CASSQGWGGQYF
D gene: NA; J gene: TRBJ2-2; V gene: TRBV28; CDR3 protein: CASSTGTPTGELFF
D gene: TRBD1; J gene: TRBJ2-4; V gene: TRBV11-2; CDR3 protein: CASSPQGDLAKNIQYF
D gene: NA; J gene: TRBJ1-5; V gene: TRBV6-6; CDR3 protein: CASSYSVWPQHF
D gene: NA; J gene: TRBJ1-2; V gene: TRBV18; CDR3 protein: CASSPSREGEHGYTF
D gene: TRBD2; J gene: TRBJ2-4; V gene: TRBV3-1/TRBV3-2; CDR3 protein: CASSQGLAGVENIQYF